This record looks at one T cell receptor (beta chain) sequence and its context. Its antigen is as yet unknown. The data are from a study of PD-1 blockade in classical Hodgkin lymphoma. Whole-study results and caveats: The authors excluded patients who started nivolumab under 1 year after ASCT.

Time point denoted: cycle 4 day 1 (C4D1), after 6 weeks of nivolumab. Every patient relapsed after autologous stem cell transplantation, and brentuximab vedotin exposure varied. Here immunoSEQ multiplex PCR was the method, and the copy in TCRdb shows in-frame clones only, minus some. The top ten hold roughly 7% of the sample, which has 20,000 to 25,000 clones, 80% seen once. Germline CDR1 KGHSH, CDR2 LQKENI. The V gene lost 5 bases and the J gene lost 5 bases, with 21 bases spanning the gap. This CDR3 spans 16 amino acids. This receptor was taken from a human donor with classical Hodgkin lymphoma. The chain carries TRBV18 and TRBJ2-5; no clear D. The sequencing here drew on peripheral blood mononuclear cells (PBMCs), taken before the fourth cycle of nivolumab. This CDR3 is CASSSPLSPATETQYF. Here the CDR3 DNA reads TGTGCCAGCTCAAGTCCCTTGAGTCCAGCCACCGAGACCCAGTACTTC.